This T cell receptor beta chain emerged from a study of cytomegalovirus exposure and HLA in healthy donors. Both 60 Vbeta primers and 13 Jbeta primers went into the PCR. The repertoire was sequenced with immunoSEQ multiplex PCR; TCRdb's copy has only in-frame clones and lacks some. The sample records some 140,000 clones, over 75% being singletons. Looked up from germline, CDR1 is LNHDA and CDR2 is SQIVND (reference sequence). The CDR3 runs to 14 residues. V was pared by 3 bases and J by 7 bases, with 5 bases of the junction left unmatched. Regarding the study as a whole: Sequencing had likely introduced a cluster of highly shared sequence variants as an artifact.

As to this clone: Its antigen remains unknown.

This TCR came from a woman aged 40-49 years in good health and CMV-seropositive. Sequencing used PBMCs. The J gene is TRBJ1-5, the V gene TRBV19, with 8 bases lining up with TRBD1. The CDR3, as DNA: TGTGCCAGTAGTATTGGACAGGGACCACAGCCCCAGCATTTT. As protein: CASSIGQGPQPQHF.